This T cell receptor beta chain was captured by sequencing in a study of identical twins. This CDR3 has 15 residues. The V gene lost 7 bases and the J gene lost 4 bases, with 19 bases spanning the gap. CDR1 is ENHRY and CDR2 is SYGVKD in the germline V gene. TCRdb fed the 5' RACE reads into MiXCR, producing one record per CDR3 protein. Of 400,000 to 600,000 distinct CDR3 sequences in the sample, under 25% were seen once. This clonotype was detected a few times. The sample also formed part of further work on yellow fever vaccine responses in identical twins.

The V and J genes are TRBV10-3 and TRBJ1-2; no clear D gene. Source material: CD4+ T cells sorted from blood. The source is a woman aged 18-29 years in good health. In DNA, the CDR3 is TGTGCCATCAACAACATCATAATAGGGCCCTATGGCTACACCTTC. Protein sequence: CAINNIIIGPYGYTF.